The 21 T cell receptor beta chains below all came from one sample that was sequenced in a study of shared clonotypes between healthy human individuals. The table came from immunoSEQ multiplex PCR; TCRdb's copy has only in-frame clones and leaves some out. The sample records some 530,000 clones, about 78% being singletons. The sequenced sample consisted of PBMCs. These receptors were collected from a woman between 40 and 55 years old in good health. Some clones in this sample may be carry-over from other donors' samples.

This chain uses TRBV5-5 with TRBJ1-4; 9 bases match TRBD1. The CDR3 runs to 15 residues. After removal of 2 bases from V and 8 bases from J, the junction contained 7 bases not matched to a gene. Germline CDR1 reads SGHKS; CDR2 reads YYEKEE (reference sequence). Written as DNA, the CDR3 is TGTGCCAGCAGCTTCGTGGGACAGGGACGAGAAAAACTGTTTTTT. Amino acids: CASSFVGQGREKLFF.

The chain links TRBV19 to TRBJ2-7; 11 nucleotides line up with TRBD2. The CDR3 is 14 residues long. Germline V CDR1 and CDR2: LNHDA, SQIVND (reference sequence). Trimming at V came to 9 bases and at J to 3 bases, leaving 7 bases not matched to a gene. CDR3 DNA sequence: TGTGCCAGCGGGAGGACTAGCGGGTTCTACGAGCAGTACTTC. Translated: CASGRTSGFYEQYF.

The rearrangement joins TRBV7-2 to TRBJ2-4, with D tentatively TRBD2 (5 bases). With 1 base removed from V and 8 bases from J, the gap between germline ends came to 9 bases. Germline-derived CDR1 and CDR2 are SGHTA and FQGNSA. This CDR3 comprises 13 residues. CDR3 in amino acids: CASSLGEGDIQYF. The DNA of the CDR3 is TGTGCCAGCAGCTTAGGCGAGGGAGACATTCAGTACTTC.

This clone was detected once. Written as DNA, the CDR3 is TGCGCCAGCAGTGACCAGCGGGAGGTGAATGAGCAGTTCTTC. Its protein is CASSDQREVNEQFF. V and J are TRBV10-1 and TRBJ2-1, with TRBD2 matching 9 bases. CDR3 length equals 14 residues. V gave up 3 bases and J gave up 7 bases; unmatched junction bases: 4. Per the germline V gene, CDR1 is WNHNN and CDR2 is SYGVQD (reference sequence).

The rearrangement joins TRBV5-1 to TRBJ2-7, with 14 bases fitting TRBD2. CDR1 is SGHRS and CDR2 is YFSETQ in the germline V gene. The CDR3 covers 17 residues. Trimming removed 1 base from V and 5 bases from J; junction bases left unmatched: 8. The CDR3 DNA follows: TGCGCCAGCAGCTTGTCGGGACTAGCGGGGGATGGCAACGAGCAGTACTTC. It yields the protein CASSLSGLAGDGNEQYF.

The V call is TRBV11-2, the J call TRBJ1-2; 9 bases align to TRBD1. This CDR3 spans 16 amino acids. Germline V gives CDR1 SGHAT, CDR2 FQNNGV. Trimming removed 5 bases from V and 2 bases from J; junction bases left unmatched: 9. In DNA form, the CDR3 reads TGTGCCAGCAGCCGGACCGACAGGGGGACGAACTATGGCTACACCTTC. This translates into CASSRTDRGTNYGYTF.

The DNA of the CDR3 is TGTGCCAGCAGCTTAGGGACTAGCGGGTACCAAGAGACCCAGTACTTC. Its protein is CASSLGTSGYQETQYF. The gene calls are TRBV7-9 and TRBJ2-5, with TRBD2 matching 11 bases. J was trimmed by 0 bases and V by 1 base; bases with no gene match: 1. This CDR3 region has 16 residues. Looked up from germline, CDR1 is SEHNR and CDR2 is FQNEAQ (reference sequence).

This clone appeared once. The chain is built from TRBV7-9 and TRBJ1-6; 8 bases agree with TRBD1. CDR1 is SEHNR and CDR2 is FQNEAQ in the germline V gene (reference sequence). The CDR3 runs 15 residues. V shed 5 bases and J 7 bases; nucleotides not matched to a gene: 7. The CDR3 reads CASSPRAGGNSPLHF. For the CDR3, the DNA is TGTGCCAGCAGCCCGAGGGCAGGGGGCAATTCACCCCTCCACTTT.

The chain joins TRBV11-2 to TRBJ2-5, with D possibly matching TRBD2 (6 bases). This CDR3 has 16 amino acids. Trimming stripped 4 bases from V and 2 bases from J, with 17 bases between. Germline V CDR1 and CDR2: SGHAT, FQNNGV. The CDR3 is CASSSSGAGGQETQYF. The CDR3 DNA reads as TGTGCCAGCAGCTCCTCCGGGGCTGGAGGGCAAGAGACCCAGTACTTC.

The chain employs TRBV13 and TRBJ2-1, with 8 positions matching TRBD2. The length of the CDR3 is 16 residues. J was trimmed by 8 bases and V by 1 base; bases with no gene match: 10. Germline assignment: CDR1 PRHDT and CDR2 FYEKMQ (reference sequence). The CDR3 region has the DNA TGTGCCAGCAGCTTAGCAAGATTGCGGGAGGCGGATGAGCAGTTCTTC. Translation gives CASSLARLREADEQFF.

The CDR3 loop is CASSPGTGGYDNEQFF. The CDR3 DNA sequence: TGTGCCAGCAGTCCCGGGACAGGGGGCTACGACAATGAGCAGTTCTTC. The chain carries TRBV28 and TRBJ2-1, with 12 bases that match TRBD1. Germline CDR1 and CDR2: MDHEN and SYDVKM. Trimming cost V 5 bases and J 5 bases; bases outside gene matches: 7. The CDR3 extends over 16 amino acids.

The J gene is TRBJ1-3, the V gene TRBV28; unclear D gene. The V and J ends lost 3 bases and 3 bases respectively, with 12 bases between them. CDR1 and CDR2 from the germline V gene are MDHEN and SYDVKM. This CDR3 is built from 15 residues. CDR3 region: CASSLGGGFGNTIYF. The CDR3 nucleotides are TGTGCCAGCAGTTTGGGAGGAGGGTTTGGAAACACCATATATTTT.

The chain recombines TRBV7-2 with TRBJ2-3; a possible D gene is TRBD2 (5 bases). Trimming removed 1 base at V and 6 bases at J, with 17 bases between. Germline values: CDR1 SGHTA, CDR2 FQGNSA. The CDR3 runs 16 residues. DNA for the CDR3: TGTGCCAGCAGCTTAGGTGGGAGCACTTATGGGGATACGCAGTATTTT. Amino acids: CASSLGGSTYGDTQYF.

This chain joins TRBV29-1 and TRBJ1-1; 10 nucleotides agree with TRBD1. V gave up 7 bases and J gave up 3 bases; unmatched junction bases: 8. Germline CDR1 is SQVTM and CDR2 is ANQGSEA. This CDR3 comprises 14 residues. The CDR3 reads CSAHSGTGDTEAFF. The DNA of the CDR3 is TGCAGCGCCCACTCCGGGACAGGGGACACTGAAGCTTTCTTT.

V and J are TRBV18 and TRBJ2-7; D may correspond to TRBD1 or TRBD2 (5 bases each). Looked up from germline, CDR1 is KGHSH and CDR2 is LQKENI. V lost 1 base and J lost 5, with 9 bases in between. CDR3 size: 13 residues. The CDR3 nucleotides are TGTGCCAGCTCACCACGGGACCTTGACGAGCAGTACTTC. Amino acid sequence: CASSPRDLDEQYF.

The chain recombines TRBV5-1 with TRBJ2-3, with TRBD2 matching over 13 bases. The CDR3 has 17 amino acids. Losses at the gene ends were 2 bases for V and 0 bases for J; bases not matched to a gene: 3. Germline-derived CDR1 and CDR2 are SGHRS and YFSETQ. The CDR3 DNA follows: TGCGCCAGCAGCTTCACTAGCGGGAGGGGGAGCACAGATACGCAGTATTTT. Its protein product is CASSFTSGRGSTDTQYF.

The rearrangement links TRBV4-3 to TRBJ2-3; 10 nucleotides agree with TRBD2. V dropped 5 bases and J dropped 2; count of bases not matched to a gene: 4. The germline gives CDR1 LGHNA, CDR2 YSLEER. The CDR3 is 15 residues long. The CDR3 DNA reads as TGCGCCAGCAGCTTAGCGGGAGGATCCACAGATACGCAGTATTTT. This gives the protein CASSLAGGSTDTQYF.

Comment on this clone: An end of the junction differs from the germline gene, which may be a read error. CDR3: CAWSTGGTDTQYF. The CDR3, as DNA: TGTGCCTGGAGTACAGGGGGCACGGATACGCAGTATTTT. This rearrangement joins TRBV30 to TRBJ2-3; 9 bases agree with TRBD1. Germline V CDR1 and CDR2: GTSNPN, SVGIG (reference sequence). The CDR3 runs to 13 residues. The whole variable domain, remainder taken from reference TRBV30 and TRBJ2-3, is SQTIHQWPATLVQPVGSPLSLECTVEGTSNPNLYWYRQAAGRGLQLLFYSVGIGQISSEVPQNLSASRPQDRQFILSSKKLLLSDSGFYLCAWSTGGTDTQYFGPGTRLTVL.

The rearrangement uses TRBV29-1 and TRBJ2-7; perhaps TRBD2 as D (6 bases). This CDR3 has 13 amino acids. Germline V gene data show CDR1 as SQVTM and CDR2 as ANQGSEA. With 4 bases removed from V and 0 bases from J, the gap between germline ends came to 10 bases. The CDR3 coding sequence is TGCAGCGTTGGGGCTAGCGTCTCCTACGAGCAGTACTTC. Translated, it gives CSVGASVSYEQYF.

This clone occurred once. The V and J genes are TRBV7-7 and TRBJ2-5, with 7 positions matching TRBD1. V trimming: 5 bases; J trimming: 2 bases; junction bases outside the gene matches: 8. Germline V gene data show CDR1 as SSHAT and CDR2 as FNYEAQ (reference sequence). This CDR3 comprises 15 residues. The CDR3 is CASSPDRDVQETQYF. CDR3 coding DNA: TGTGCCAGCAGCCCCGACAGGGATGTACAAGAGACCCAGTACTTC.

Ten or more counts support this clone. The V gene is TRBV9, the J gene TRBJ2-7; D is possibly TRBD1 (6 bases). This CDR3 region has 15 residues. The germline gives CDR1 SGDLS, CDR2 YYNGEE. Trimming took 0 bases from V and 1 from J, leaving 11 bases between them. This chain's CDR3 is CASSVATGHSYEQYF. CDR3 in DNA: TGTGCCAGCAGCGTAGCGACAGGCCATTCCTACGAGCAGTACTTC.